This T cell receptor (beta chain) stems from a study of a mutant IDH1 vaccine in newly diagnosed glioma. Study in general: Following radiotherapy alone, or alongside temozolomide cycles, vaccination was started after an interval of 4-6 weeks.

V was cut by 10 bases and J by 4 bases, with 16 bases left in between. Germline V gene lookup returns CDR1 MNHEY and CDR2 SMNVEV (reference sequence). The CDR3 consists of 14 residues. Clones were read by immunoSEQ multiplex PCR, and TCRdb kept only the in-frame ones, dropping some. The profile shows around 40,000 clones, over 80% of them singletons. Time point reported: week 11, during vaccination. The study gave 300 ug of mutant IDH1 20-mer peptide per vaccine dose, with topical imiquimod. About this clone: The antigen is undetermined.

The sequencing here drew on PBMCs, taken from a glioma patient whose treatment included an IDH1 peptide vaccine. J is TRBJ2-2 and V is TRBV27; D possibly corresponds to TRBD1 (5 bases). This clonotype was sampled from a man aged 35 to 55 with glioma. The chain's CDR3 is CATSGARVTGELFF. In nucleotides, the CDR3 is TGTGCCACCTCTGGGGCACGGGTCACCGGGGAGCTGTTTTTT.